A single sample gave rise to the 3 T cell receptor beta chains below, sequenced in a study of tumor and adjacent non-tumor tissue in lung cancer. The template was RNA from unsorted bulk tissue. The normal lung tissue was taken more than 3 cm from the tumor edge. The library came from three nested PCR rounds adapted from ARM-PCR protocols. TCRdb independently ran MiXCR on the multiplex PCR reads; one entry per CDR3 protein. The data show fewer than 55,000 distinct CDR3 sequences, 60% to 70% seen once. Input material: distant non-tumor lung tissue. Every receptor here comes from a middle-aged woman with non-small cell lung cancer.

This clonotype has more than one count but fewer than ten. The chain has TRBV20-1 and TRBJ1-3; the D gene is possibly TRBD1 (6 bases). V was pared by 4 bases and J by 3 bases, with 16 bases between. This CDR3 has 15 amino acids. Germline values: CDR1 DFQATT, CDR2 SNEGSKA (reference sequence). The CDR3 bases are TGCAGTGCTAAGACAGGAACAATGAGTGGAAACACCATATATTTT. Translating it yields CSAKTGTMSGNTIYF.

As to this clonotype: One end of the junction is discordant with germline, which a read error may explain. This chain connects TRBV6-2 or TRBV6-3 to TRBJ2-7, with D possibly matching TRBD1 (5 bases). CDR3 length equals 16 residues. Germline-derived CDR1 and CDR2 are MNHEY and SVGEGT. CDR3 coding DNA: TGTGCGAGCAGTTATTCGTCAGGGCTTATGAGTGGCGAGCAGTACTTC. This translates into CASSYSSGLMSGEQYF.

CDR3 coding DNA: TGTACCAGGAGCCACAATATCAGGGGGGTGAACACTGAAGCTTTCTTT. It translates to CTRSHNIRGVNTEAFF. The chain uses TRBV21-1 and TRBJ1-1; TRBD1 was called by the table and not checked on the DNA. TRBV21-1 is shown as a pseudogene. This CDR3 is 16 amino acids long.